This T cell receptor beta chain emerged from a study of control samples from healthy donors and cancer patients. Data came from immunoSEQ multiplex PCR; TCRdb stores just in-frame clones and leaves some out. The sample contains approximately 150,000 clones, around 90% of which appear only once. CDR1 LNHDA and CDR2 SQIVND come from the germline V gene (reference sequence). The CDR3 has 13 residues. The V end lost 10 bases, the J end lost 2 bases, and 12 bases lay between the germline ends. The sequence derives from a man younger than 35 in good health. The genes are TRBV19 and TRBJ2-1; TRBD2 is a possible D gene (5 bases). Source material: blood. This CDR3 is CATRPGTYNEQFF. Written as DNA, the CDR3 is TGTGCCACTCGCCCCGGGACCTACAATGAGCAGTTCTTC.